This TCR beta chain was identified during a study of T cell responses to AZD1222 COVID-19 vaccine. Study outcomes and limitations: The study sampled repertoires only after the peak T cell response.

Trimming stripped 7 bases from V and 0 bases from J, with 15 bases between. CDR3 length: 15 amino acids. In germline, CDR1 is MNHEY, CDR2 SVGAGI. A remark on this clone: Its specificity is unknown.

Using immunoSEQ multiplex PCR, the repertoire was profiled, and TCRdb retains in-frame clones only, with some absent. This table has around 110,000 clones, over 80% appearing once. This TCR came from an adult who received the AZD1222 COVID-19 vaccine. The chain has TRBV6-5 and TRBJ1-1; TRBD1 is a possible D gene (5 bases). The input for sequencing was peripheral blood, taken 28 days after the second AZD1222 dose. The CDR3 sequence is CASTRARQMNTEAFF. As DNA, the CDR3 is TGTGCCAGCACCCGGGCGCGACAGATGAACACTGAAGCTTTCTTT.